Listed here are 29 T cell receptor beta chains from one sample, sequenced in a study of preoperative IRX-2 immunotherapy in early breast cancer. The treatment is: preoperative locoregional IRX-2 cytokine immunotherapy. Generated by immunoSEQ multiplex PCR, the TCRdb table keeps only in-frame clones and is missing some. The repertoire has roughly 5,600 clones, approximately 70% of them found once; the top ten carry around 13%. Sequenced here: tumor tissue, sampled before IRX-2 immunotherapy. These receptors were collected from a human donor with breast cancer.

The chain carries TRBV7-6 and TRBJ2-3, with 8 bases fitting TRBD1. The CDR3 extends over 15 amino acids. Germline V lookup: CDR1 SGHVS, CDR2 FNYEAQ. V lost 6 bases, J lost 0 bases, and 5 bases stayed unmatched. CDR3 coding DNA: TGTGCCAGCAGAGGGACAGGCGATAGCACAGATACGCAGTATTTT. Residues: CASRGTGDSTDTQYF. The variable domain in full, with the rest retrieved from reference TRBV7-6 and TRBJ2-3, is GAGVSQSPRYKVTKRGQDVALRCDPISGHVSLYWYRQALGQGPEFLTYFNYEAQQDKSGLPNDRFSAERPEGSISTLTIQRTEQRDSAMYRCASRGTGDSTDTQYFGPGTRLTVL.

The gene calls are TRBV10-2 and TRBJ2-5; possible D gene TRBD2, 7 bases. The CDR3 contains 15 residues. From germline, CDR1 is WSHSY and CDR2 SAAADI. The V and J ends lost 0 bases and 7 bases respectively, with 15 bases between them. CDR3 coding DNA: TGCGCCAGCAGTGAGTCTCGGGGGGCCTTCGGGACCCAGTACTTC. It is translated as CASSESRGAFGTQYF.

The CDR3 loop is CASSYSRGLETQYF. The CDR3 coding sequence is TGTGCCAGCAGTTACTCGAGGGGCTTGGAGACCCAGTACTTC. The chain carries TRBV6-8 and TRBJ2-5; either TRBD1 or TRBD2 may supply D (5 bases each). The CDR3 spans 14 residues. CDR1 MNHGY and CDR2 SAAAGT come from the germline V gene. Trimming removed 0 bases at V and 5 bases at J, with 10 bases between.

The chain is built from TRBV11-3 and TRBJ1-4, with TRBD1 identical over 7 bases. Germline V gene data show CDR1 as SGHNT and CDR2 as YENEEA. V gave up 5 bases and J gave up 3 bases; unmatched junction bases: 6. CDR3 length equals 15 residues. The CDR3 coding sequence is TGTGCCAGCAGCCCCGGGACAGTCTCTAATGAAAAACTGTTTTTT. Translated: CASSPGTVSNEKLFF. The whole variable domain, remainder taken from reference TRBV11-3 and TRBJ1-4, is EAGVVQSPRYKIIEKKQPVAFWCNPISGHNTLYWYLQNLGQGPELLIRYENEEAVDDSQLPKDRFSAERLKGVDSTLKIQPAELGDSAVYLCASSPGTVSNEKLFFGSGTQLSVL.

In this sample, this clone turned up a few times. The gene calls are TRBV14 and TRBJ2-7; 11 bases agree with TRBD2. V lost 7 bases to trimming and J lost 3 bases; unmatched junction nucleotides: 8. The CDR3 is 15 amino acids. Germline assignment: CDR1 SGHDN and CDR2 FVKESK. CDR3 bases: TGTGCCAGCACGGGCAGACTAGCGGGATACTACGAGCAGTACTTC. Translation: CASTGRLAGYYEQYF.

The chain joins TRBV28 to TRBJ2-7, with D hard to call. The germline CDR1 and CDR2 sequences are MDHEN and SYDVKM. Trimming left V 2 bases short and J 5 bases short, with 7 bases between. The CDR3 covers 12 residues. CDR3 nucleotides: TGTGCCAGCAGTTTAAATTCGAACGAGCAGTACTTC. Translation: CASSLNSNEQYF.

The gene calls are TRBV19 and TRBJ2-5; no clear D gene. The CDR3 is 14 residues long. The V and J ends lost 5 bases and 1 base respectively, with 11 bases between them. CDR1 is LNHDA, CDR2 SQIVND, per germline (reference sequence). As DNA, the CDR3 is TGTGCCAGTAGTCAGAGGCAGGTCCAAGAGACCCAGTACTTC. Its translation is CASSQRQVQETQYF.

The chain employs TRBV5-1 and TRBJ2-2; 16 bases fit TRBD2. V was pared by 3 bases and J by 7 bases, with 9 bases of the junction left unmatched. The germline gives CDR1 SGHRS, CDR2 YFSETQ. The CDR3 sequence is 18 residues long. This chain's CDR3 is CASSSTGTSGRAGGELFF. Written as DNA, the CDR3 is TGCGCCAGCAGCTCGACTGGGACTAGCGGGAGGGCCGGCGGGGAGCTGTTTTTT.

By its share, this clone is large. In nucleotides, the CDR3 is TGTGCCAGCAGCCCCGGGGGGGGCACTGAAGCTTTCTTT. It codes for CASSPGGGTEAFF. This chain joins TRBV6-8 and TRBJ1-1; tentatively, D is TRBD1 (5 bases). This CDR3 contains 13 residues. V lost 6 bases to trimming and J lost 4 bases, with 12 bases between them. Germline CDR1 reads MNHGY; CDR2 reads SAAAGT.

The J gene is TRBJ2-5, the V gene TRBV7-6; 8 positions match TRBD2. The germline CDR1 and CDR2 sequences are SGHVS and FNYEAQ. Trimming took 5 bases from V and 4 from J; bases not matched to a gene: 12. CDR3 size: 16 residues. The CDR3 sequence is CASSRRTSIPSETQYF. The CDR3 bases are TGTGCCAGCAGCAGACGGACTAGCATCCCCTCAGAGACCCAGTACTTC.

The rearrangement uses TRBV19 and TRBJ2-1, with 9 bases fitting TRBD2. CDR1 and CDR2 from the germline V gene are LNHDA and SQIVND (reference sequence). V was clipped by 6 bases and J by 5 bases; unmatched bases: 11. This CDR3 is built from 16 residues. In DNA form, the CDR3 reads TGTGCCAGTAGGGGGGTTAGCGGGAGTAACAACAATGAGCAGTTCTTC. The encoded protein is CASRGVSGSNNNEQFF.

The rearrangement joins TRBV18 to TRBJ2-1; 8 bases are shared with TRBD2. The CDR3 is 15 amino acids. J was trimmed by 9 bases and V by 3 bases; bases with no gene match: 10. Per the germline V gene, CDR1 is KGHSH and CDR2 is LQKENI. This chain's CDR3 is CASSPPPEREFEQFF. DNA of the CDR3: TGTGCCAGCTCACCTCCCCCTGAGCGGGAGTTTGAGCAGTTCTTC.

The chain recombines TRBV6-8 with TRBJ2-7; no reliable D call. Trimming removed 6 bases from V and 3 bases from J, with 18 bases in between. CDR3 size: 15 residues. Per germline, CDR1 MNHGY and CDR2 SAAAGT. CDR3 loop: CASRPTRQSIYEQYF. The DNA for the CDR3 is TGTGCCAGCAGGCCAACGAGGCAGTCCATCTACGAGCAGTACTTC.

This clone showed up just once. The V and J genes are TRBV28 and TRBJ2-2, with 9 bases aligning to TRBD2. CDR1 is MDHEN and CDR2 is SYDVKM in the germline V gene. V lost 11 bases to trimming and J lost 3 bases; unmatched junction nucleotides: 13. The CDR3 consists of 16 residues. CDR3 coding DNA: TGTGCCTCCCGGGCTAGCGGGACCCTAGACACCGGGGAGCTGTTTTTT. This codes for CASRASGTLDTGELFF.

This chain links TRBV7-1 with TRBJ2-7; the match to TRBD2 covers 9 bases. TRBV7-1 has ORF status, its function being uncertain. Germline trimming cut 5 bases from V and 2 bases from J; bases unmatched to any gene: 10. The CDR3 totals 16 residues. Here the CDR3 reads CASSAGMAGGPYEQYF. CDR3 coding DNA: TGTGCCAGCAGCGCCGGAATGGCGGGAGGGCCCTACGAGCAGTACTTC.

By share of the sample, this clone is large. J is TRBJ1-5 and V is TRBV19; TRBD1 might be the D (6 bases). The CDR3 runs to 18 residues. Trimming removed 3 bases from V and 2 bases from J, with 20 bases in between. CDR1 and CDR2 from the germline V gene are LNHDA and SQIVND (reference sequence). The CDR3 DNA follows: TGTGCCAGTAGTATCAGTGGGTACAGGGTGGACCGCAATCAGCCCCAGCATTTT. The encoded protein is CASSISGYRVDRNQPQHF.

V gene TRBV5-1 combines with J gene TRBJ2-5, with 10 bases lining up with TRBD1. Germline values: CDR1 SGHRS, CDR2 YFSETQ. This CDR3 has 14 residues. The V and J ends lost 7 bases and 1 base, in that order; junction bases with no gene match: 4. CDR3 nucleotide sequence: TGCGCCAGCCAAAGACAGGGGGCCCAAGAGACCCAGTACTTC. Its translation is CASQRQGAQETQYF.

This clone showed up just a few times. At one boundary the junction diverges from the germline segment, which might be a read error. The chain is built from TRBV23-1 and TRBJ2-7; the D is unclear. TRBV23-1 is placed among ORFs of uncertain function. This CDR3 is 14 amino acids long. As DNA, the CDR3 is TGCGCCAGCAGCCAATCTTTCGAAAAGGACGAGCAGTACTTC. Translating gives CASSQSFEKDEQYF.

V and J are TRBV10-2 and TRBJ1-3; 8 nucleotides align to TRBD1. This CDR3 is built from 13 residues. CDR1 WSHSY and CDR2 SAAADI come from the germline V gene. V shed 8 bases, J shed 3 bases, and the junction held 3 bases outside the gene matches. The CDR3 loop reads CASATGDGNTIYF. CDR3 DNA sequence: TGCGCCAGCGCGACAGGGGATGGAAACACCATATATTTT.

This clone was found once. The chain carries TRBV11-3 and TRBJ2-7; D is unresolved. The CDR3 has 14 residues. Trimming removed 4 bases from V and 0 bases from J, with 10 bases in between. The germline gives CDR1 SGHNT, CDR2 YENEEA. In DNA, the CDR3 is TGTGCCAGCAGCTCACAGAGTTCCTCCTACGAGCAGTACTTC. It translates to CASSSQSSSYEQYF. The whole variable domain, filled in from reference TRBV11-3 and TRBJ2-7, reads EAGVVQSPRYKIIEKKQPVAFWCNPISGHNTLYWYLQNLGQGPELLIRYENEEAVDDSQLPKDRFSAERLKGVDSTLKIQPAELGDSAVYLCASSSQSSSYEQYFGPGTRLTVT.

This clone has a handful of counts. The J gene is TRBJ1-1, the V gene TRBV25-1, with D hard to call. Germline values: CDR1 MGHDK, CDR2 SYGVNS. Trimming left V 2 bases short and J 7 bases short, with 8 bases between. The CDR3 has 12 residues. The CDR3 DNA is TGTGCCAGCAGTGAAAACAGCGATGAAGCTTTCTTT. Protein sequence: CASSENSDEAFF.

This chain joins TRBV10-2 and TRBJ2-7; no definite D call. The ends were cut back, 7 bases at V and 1 base at J, with 11 bases in the middle. The CDR3 has 13 residues. The germline gives CDR1 WSHSY, CDR2 SAAADI. CDR3 sequence (DNA): TGCGCCAGCACCTCGGACCCTTCCTACGAGCAGTACTTC. Amino acids: CASTSDPSYEQYF.

This sequence joins TRBV30 and TRBJ2-4; 9 bases are shared with TRBD2. With V trimmed by 8 bases and J by 9 bases, 5 bases remained unmatched. The CDR3 is 11 residues long. CDR1 GTSNPN and CDR2 SVGIG come from the germline V gene (reference sequence). The CDR3 protein is CAQAGGVIQYF. CDR3 in DNA: TGTGCCCAAGCGGGAGGTGTCATTCAGTACTTC.

This clone has just a few counts. CDR3 sequence: CASSQTHSTDTQYF. The CDR3, as DNA: TGCGCCAGCAGCCAGACACATAGCACAGATACGCAGTATTTT. The chain combines TRBV1 with TRBJ2-3; the table calls TRBD1, which could not be checked here. TRBV1 is a recognized pseudogene. The CDR3 spans 14 residues.

This clone was observed a few times. The chain carries TRBV11-3 and TRBJ1-3; tentative D call: TRBD1 (6 bases). The V and J ends lost 4 bases and 4 bases respectively, with 14 bases between them. Germline CDR1 and CDR2: SGHNT and YENEEA. The CDR3 consists of 15 residues. The CDR3 loop is CASSSEGGRGNTIYF. The CDR3 DNA follows: TGTGCCAGCAGCTCCGAGGGGGGGCGAGGAAACACCATATATTTT.

The V and J genes are TRBV6-8 and TRBJ2-3; 13 bases line up with TRBD2. CDR3 size: 15 residues. Germline-derived CDR1 and CDR2 are MNHGY and SAAAGT. J was trimmed by 6 bases and V by 6 bases; bases with no gene match: 6. DNA of the CDR3: TGTGCCAGCAGGCAACTAGCGGGAGGGGAGGATACGCAGTATTTT. It is translated as CASRQLAGGEDTQYF.

This clone was seen a single time. Different DNA sequences within this sample yield the same CDR3. The chain links TRBV18 to TRBJ2-5, with a possible D match to TRBD2 (5 bases). The CDR3 has 13 amino acids. Germline V gene data show CDR1 as KGHSH and CDR2 as LQKENI. With 2 bases removed from V and 2 bases from J, the gap between germline ends came to 6 bases. The CDR3 region is CASSPGGQETQYF. Written as DNA, the CDR3 is TGTGCCAGCTCACCAGGCGGGCAAGAGACCCAGTACTTC. The full variable domain, completed using reference TRBV18 and TRBJ2-5, is NAGVMQNPRHLVRRRGQEARLRCSPMKGHSHVYWYRQLPEEGLKFMVYLQKENIIDESGMPKERFSAEFPKEGPSILRIQQVVRGDSAAYFCASSPGGQETQYFGPGTRLLVL.

The rearrangement joins TRBV6-8 to TRBJ1-2; a possible D gene is TRBD1 (5 bases). The CDR3 has 12 residues. Germline V gene sequence: CDR1 MNHGY, CDR2 SAAAGT. V was trimmed by 4 bases and J by 7 bases, leaving 10 bases between them. CDR3 residues: CASSLGAGGYTF. CDR3 sequence (DNA): TGTGCCAGCAGTTTAGGGGCTGGTGGCTACACCTTC.

The rearrangement joins TRBV29-1 to TRBJ2-7; 8 bases map to TRBD2. The germline CDR1 and CDR2 sequences are SQVTM and ANQGSEA. This CDR3 has 12 amino acids. V dropped 4 bases and J dropped 7; count of bases not matched to a gene: 6. The CDR3 protein is CSVAGGPREQYF. The CDR3 DNA is TGCAGCGTTGCGGGAGGGCCACGGGAGCAGTACTTC.